These 10 T cell receptor beta chains were sequenced from one sample in a study of T cells in Graves' hyperthyroidism and ophthalmopathy. The TCR beta CDR3 regions underwent amplification using RNA transcripts as the source. The HTBI set primed first-round TCR CDR3 RT-PCR. TCRdb reprocessed the multiplex PCR reads with MiXCR, giving one entry per CDR3 protein. The data contain some 350,000 distinct CDR3 sequences, about 18% of them seen just once; the ten biggest clones take up 3% to 4%. The sample comprised blood. These receptors all come from a woman between 18 and 30 years old with Graves' hyperthyroidism.

There are many counts of this clonotype. The chain couples TRBV20-1 to TRBJ2-7; 9 nucleotides match TRBD1. Germline V lookup: CDR1 DFQATT, CDR2 SNEGSKA (reference sequence). With V trimmed by 4 bases and J by 6 bases, 10 bases remained unmatched. This CDR3 has 14 residues. In nucleotides, the CDR3 is TGCAGTGCTAAACCCCCCCGGGACAGGGCCGAGCAGTACTTC. This encodes CSAKPPRDRAEQYF.

The chain employs TRBV12-3 or TRBV12-4 and TRBJ2-4, with 10 nucleotides matching TRBD2. After removal of 8 bases from V and 2 bases from J, the junction contained 6 bases not matched to a gene. The CDR3 has 15 residues. The CDR3 DNA is TGTGCCAGCTCCAGCGGGGGGGCGTCCAAAAACATTCAGTACTTC. Encoded protein: CASSSGGASKNIQYF.

The table lists this clonotype with a few counts. The V call is TRBV30, the J call TRBJ2-7; the D is unclear. Germline CDR1 reads GTSNPN; CDR2 reads SVGIG (reference sequence). Trimming removed 1 base at V and 3 bases at J, with 7 bases between. The CDR3 extends over 12 amino acids. CDR3 amino acids: CAWSGLGYEQYF. The CDR3 nucleotides read TGTGCCTGGAGTGGGTTGGGCTACGAGCAGTACTTC. The variable domain in full, completed from reference TRBV30 and TRBJ2-7, reads SQTIHQWPATLVQPVGSPLSLECTVEGTSNPNLYWYRQAAGRGLQLLFYSVGIGQISSEVPQNLSASRPQDRQFILSSKKLLLSDSGFYLCAWSGLGYEQYFGPGTRLTVT.

This clonotype has more than one count but fewer than ten. V is TRBV5-6 and J is TRBJ1-6; D not certain. The CDR3 has 16 amino acids. With 4 bases removed from V and 4 bases from J, the gap between germline ends came to 15 bases. Germline CDR1 reads SGHDT; CDR2 reads YYEEEE. CDR3 protein: CASSPAVAVYNSPLHF. The DNA for the CDR3 is TGTGCCAGCAGCCCCGCGGTGGCAGTATATAATTCACCCCTCCACTTT.

V gene TRBV5-1 combines with J gene TRBJ2-7; TRBD1 is a possible D gene (6 bases). The germline V gene has CDR1 SGHRS and CDR2 YFSETQ. CDR3 size: 13 residues. V gave up 3 bases and J gave up 3 bases, with 10 bases separating them. DNA of the CDR3: TGCGCCAGCAGCTGGCAGACAGGCTACGAGCAGTACTTC. It yields the protein CASSWQTGYEQYF.

This clonotype showed up many times. This sequence joins TRBV20-1 and TRBJ2-5; a possible D gene is TRBD1 (5 bases). Germline CDR1 is DFQATT and CDR2 is SNEGSKA (reference sequence). Trimming removed 6 bases at V and 7 bases at J, with 27 bases between. The CDR3 has 16 residues. CDR3 sequence reads: CSALNPAKTGGATQYF. CDR3 DNA: TGCAGTGCCCTCAACCCGGCCAAAACGGGTGGGGCGACCCAGTACTTC.

This clonotype was seen ten or more times. This sequence joins TRBV12-3 or TRBV12-4 and TRBJ2-7; D gene uncertain. The V end lost 6 bases, the J end lost 6 bases, and 18 bases lay between the germline ends. CDR3 size: 14 residues. The CDR3 loop reads CASSKDPSGLEQYF. The CDR3 nucleotides read TGTGCCAGCAGCAAGGACCCGTCGGGCCTCGAGCAGTACTTC.

In its sample, this clonotype was seen many times. The chain joins TRBV5-1 to TRBJ2-7; 7 bases are a match to TRBD2. Germline V CDR1 and CDR2: SGHRS, YFSETQ. Trimming removed 3 bases from V and 2 bases from J; junction bases left unmatched: 5. The CDR3 runs to 14 residues. CDR3 sequence: CASSSLGGTYEQYF. The CDR3 coding sequence is TGCGCCAGCAGCTCGCTGGGGGGGACCTACGAGCAGTACTTC. The full variable domain, its missing parts supplied by reference TRBV5-1 and TRBJ2-7, is KAGVTQTPRYLIKTRGQQVTLSCSPISGHRSVSWYQQTPGQGLQFLFEYFSETQRNKGNFPGRFSGRQFSNSRSEMNVSTLELGDSALYLCASSSLGGTYEQYFGPGTRLTVT.

This clonotype was counted a few times. V gene TRBV7-8 combines with J gene TRBJ2-2; D is possibly TRBD1 (5 bases). Trimming removed 1 base from V and 1 base from J, with 10 bases in between. This CDR3 has 16 residues. The germline gives CDR1 SGHVS, CDR2 FQNEAQ. The CDR3 DNA reads TGTGCCAGCAGCTTAGAAGTGGGGCGGAACACCGGGGAGCTGTTTTTT. Amino acids: CASSLEVGRNTGELFF.

Only a few counts were recorded for this clonotype. The gene calls are TRBV7-9 and TRBJ1-2; no clear D. Trimming took off 0 bases at V and 8 bases at J, with 10 bases between the two ends. Germline CDR1 SEHNR, CDR2 FQNEAQ (reference sequence). The CDR3 has 13 residues. CDR3 in DNA: TGTGCCAGCAGCTTAGCGCCTGACAAGGGCTACACCTTC. It specifies CASSLAPDKGYTF. Combining the CDR3 with reference TRBV7-9 and TRBJ1-2 gives the whole variable domain DTGVSQNPRHKITKRGQNVTFRCDPISEHNRLYWYRQTLGQGPEFLTYFQNEAQLEKSRLLSDRFSAERPKGSFSTLEIQRTEQGDSAMYLCASSLAPDKGYTFGSGTRLTVV.